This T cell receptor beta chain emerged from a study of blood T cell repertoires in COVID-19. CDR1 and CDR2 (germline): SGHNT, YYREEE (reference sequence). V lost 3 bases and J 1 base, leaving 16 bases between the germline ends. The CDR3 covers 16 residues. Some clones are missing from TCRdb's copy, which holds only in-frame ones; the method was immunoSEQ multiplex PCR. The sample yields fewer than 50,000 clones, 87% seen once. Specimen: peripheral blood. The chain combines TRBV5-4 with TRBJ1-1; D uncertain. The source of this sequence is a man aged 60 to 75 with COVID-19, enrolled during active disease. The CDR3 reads CASSWTVLGSNTEAFF. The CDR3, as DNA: TGTGCCAGCAGCTGGACTGTCTTGGGATCGAACACTGAAGCTTTCTTT.